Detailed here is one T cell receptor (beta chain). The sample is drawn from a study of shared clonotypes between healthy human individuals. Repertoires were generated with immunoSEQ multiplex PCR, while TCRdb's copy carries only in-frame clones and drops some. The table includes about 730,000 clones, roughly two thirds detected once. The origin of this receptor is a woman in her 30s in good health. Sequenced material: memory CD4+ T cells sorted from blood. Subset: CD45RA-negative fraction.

This CDR3 is CASSIGEPGTGGGKAFF. In DNA, the CDR3 is TGTGCCAGCAGTATTGGGGAACCGGGGACAGGGGGCGGGAAAGCTTTCTTT. The J gene is TRBJ1-1, the V gene TRBV28, with 12 bases lining up with TRBD1. The CDR3 length is 17 residues. J gave up 9 bases and V 5 bases, and 16 bases lay outside the gene matches. Germline V gene lookup returns CDR1 MDHEN and CDR2 SYDVKM.